A single sample gave rise to the 15 T cell receptor beta chains below, sequenced in a study of response to subunit inactivated influenza vaccine. Using its own MiXCR run on the RT-PCR reads, TCRdb lists one record per CDR3 protein. Altogether a few hundred thousand distinct CDR3 sequences are present, 11% being singletons, with the ten largest covering 9.5% to 15%. Sample: PBMCs from blood, taken more than 35 days after vaccination. Receptor source: a man aged 45-60 years who received an inactivated influenza vaccine.

In this sample, this clonotype turned up a few times. The chain employs TRBV2 and TRBJ1-5; D is undetermined. This CDR3 region has 12 residues. Germline values: CDR1 SNHLY, CDR2 FYNNEI. V gave up 1 base and J gave up 6 bases, with 4 bases separating them. Here the CDR3 DNA reads TGTGCCAGCAGTGAAGTCCCTCAGCCCCAGCATTTT. Protein sequence: CASSEVPQPQHF.

The chain carries TRBV7-2 and TRBJ1-1; D is possibly TRBD1 (5 bases). CDR1 and CDR2 (germline): SGHTA, FQGNSA. The CDR3 runs 14 residues. Trimming pared 1 base from V and 4 bases from J, leaving 10 bases between. CDR3 in DNA: TGTGCCAGCAGCTTAGGCAGGGCGACCACTGAAGCTTTCTTT. Its protein is CASSLGRATTEAFF.

The CDR3 reads CSATGGPTGELFF. Written as DNA, the CDR3 is TGCAGTGCCACAGGGGGACCCACCGGGGAGCTGTTTTTT. The chain is built from TRBV20-1 and TRBJ2-2, with 8 bases matching TRBD1. J gave up 4 bases and V 6 bases, and 4 bases lay outside the gene matches. The germline gives CDR1 DFQATT, CDR2 SNEGSKA (reference sequence). This CDR3 comprises 13 residues.

This clonotype turned up a few times. This chain connects TRBV20-1 to TRBJ2-2; weak D call: TRBD2 (6 bases). The CDR3 spans 16 residues. The V gene lost 3 bases and the J gene lost 4 bases, with 18 bases spanning the gap. Germline lookup yields CDR1 DFQATT and CDR2 SNEGSKA (reference sequence). For the CDR3, the DNA is TGCAGTGCTAGGATCACCGAGCGGGCGCTCACCGGGGAGCTGTTTTTT. It is translated as CSARITERALTGELFF.

This clonotype came up a few times. The gene calls are TRBV6-1 and TRBJ2-7; D is uncertain. Trimming stripped 7 bases from V and 2 bases from J, with 12 bases between. From germline, CDR1 is MNHNS and CDR2 SASEGT. CDR3 length: 13 amino acids. Here the CDR3 reads CASNSVHTYEQYF. The CDR3 DNA follows: TGTGCCAGCAACAGCGTGCACACCTACGAGCAGTACTTC.

J is TRBJ2-5 and V is TRBV10-3; 7 bases agree with TRBD2. Germline CDR1 reads ENHRY; CDR2 reads SYGVKD. This CDR3 is built from 15 residues. V was clipped by 4 bases and J by 3 bases; unmatched bases: 8. CDR3 nucleotide sequence: TGTGCCATCAGTGCTCAAACGGGGAGGGAAGAGACCCAGTACTTC. The encoded protein is CAISAQTGREETQYF.

This clonotype appeared many times. V is TRBV7-2 and J is TRBJ2-1, with 8 positions matching TRBD2. Germline CDR1 SGHTA, CDR2 FQGNSA. The CDR3 spans 15 residues. V lost 8 bases and J lost 6; bases outside the gene matches: 12. CDR3 DNA: TGTGCCAGCTCCCATCCCCCCGGGACTAGCAATGAGCAGTTCTTC. Translating gives CASSHPPGTSNEQFF.

This clonotype was seen repeatedly, ten times or more. J is TRBJ2-1 and V is TRBV27, with D maybe TRBD2 (5 bases). The CDR3 consists of 14 residues. Trimming stripped 4 bases from V and 12 bases from J, with 19 bases between. CDR1 is MNHEY, CDR2 SMNVEV, per germline (reference sequence). CDR3: CASSSPGLSIRQFF. CDR3 nucleotide sequence: TGTGCCAGCAGTTCCCCAGGACTGTCGATACGGCAGTTCTTC.

This clonotype came up a few times. This chain joins TRBV12-3 or TRBV12-4 and TRBJ2-1; D may be TRBD1 (5 bases). Deletions cut 1 base from V and 9 bases from J, with 19 bases between. This CDR3 is 16 amino acids long. CDR3 sequence reads: CASSLDRWGRDIEQFF. CDR3 in DNA: TGTGCCAGCAGTTTAGATAGATGGGGCAGGGATATTGAGCAGTTCTTC.

The chain carries TRBV29-1 and TRBJ2-1; TRBD2 is a possible D gene (6 bases). The CDR3 runs 13 residues. Between the trimmed V and J ends, which lost 5 bases and 4 bases, there was a span of 12 bases. Germline CDR1 and CDR2: SQVTM and ANQGSEA. The CDR3 reads CSVHTSSYNEQFF. DNA for the CDR3: TGCAGCGTTCATACTAGCTCTTACAATGAGCAGTTCTTC.

A word on this clonotype: Possible read error: a much larger clone is one base away. The gene calls are TRBV6-2 or TRBV6-3 and TRBJ2-7; TRBD1 matches at 9 bases. CDR3 length: 17 residues. The V gene's germline CDR1 is MNHEY and CDR2 SVGEGT. In nucleotides, the CDR3 is TGTGCCAGCTATCCGGGACAGGGCCTCTCCTTCTCCTACGAGAAGTACTTC. Protein: CASYPGQGLSFSYEKYF.

In this sample, this clonotype turned up a few times. The chain employs TRBV28 and TRBJ2-5; 8 bases are shared with TRBD1. Germline CDR1 MDHEN, CDR2 SYDVKM. Germline trimming cut 3 bases from V and 5 bases from J; bases unmatched to any gene: 11. This CDR3 contains 16 residues. Here the CDR3 DNA reads TGTGCCAGCAGTTTCCCCACTACAGGGGGGCCGGAGACCCAGTACTTC. Its translation: CASSFPTTGGPETQYF.

There are many counts of this clonotype. This chain connects TRBV4-1 to TRBJ1-5, with D maybe TRBD1 (6 bases). This CDR3 has 14 amino acids. The V and J ends lost 2 bases and 4 bases respectively, with 9 bases between them. The germline V gene encodes CDR1 MGHRA and CDR2 YSYEKL. The CDR3, as DNA: TGCGCCAGCAGCCAATCCCAGGGGAATCAGCCCCAGCATTTT. Protein sequence: CASSQSQGNQPQHF.

This chain joins TRBV12-3 or TRBV12-4 and TRBJ2-2; no firm D call. The V gene lost 6 bases and the J gene lost 3 bases, with 8 bases spanning the gap. The CDR3 runs to 13 residues. CDR3 loop: CASRPDHTGELFF. CDR3 coding DNA: TGTGCCAGCAGACCTGACCACACCGGGGAGCTGTTTTTT.

This clonotype has a handful of counts. The genes are TRBV7-9 and TRBJ2-1; 9 bases match TRBD2. CDR1 and CDR2 (germline): SEHNR, FQNEAQ (reference sequence). This CDR3 has 16 amino acids. With 5 bases clipped from V and 6 bases from J, the junction kept 11 bases outside the gene matches. The CDR3 nucleotides read TGTGCCAGCAGCCCCCGCTCTAGCGGGGCAGGCAATGAGCAGTTCTTC. This codes for CASSPRSSGAGNEQFF.